Sequencing of this TCR beta chain was carried out in a study of beta chain features in type 1 diabetes. In this sample, this clone turned up a few times. Its target is unknown. This CDR3 region has 16 residues. Per the germline V gene, CDR1 is SEHNR and CDR2 is FQNEAQ (reference sequence). Trimming removed 5 bases from V and 10 bases from J; junction bases left unmatched: 13. Sequencing targeted expressed TCRB transcripts, as all isolated RNA had been reverse transcribed. Method: immunoSEQ multiplex PCR; TCRdb's copy keeps in-frame clones and lacks some. This sample has 330,000 or so clones, with roughly an eighth found just once. Study-level results: The study found moderately but significantly shorter TCRB CDR3s in all four CD4+ subsets of Type 1 diabetes patients.

Material for sequencing was naive CD4+ T cells from blood. The gene calls are TRBV7-9 and TRBJ1-6, with 8 bases fitting TRBD1. The receptor comes from a woman aged 18-30 years with type 1 diabetes. The CDR3 DNA follows: TGTGCCAGCAGCCCGACCCGAGCAGGGGGCAGGTCACCCCTCCACTTT. Its translation is CASSPTRAGGRSPLHF.